A single TCR beta chain is shown here with its context. The entry originates in a study of CD8 T cells in ankylosing spondylitis. MiXCR, run by TCRdb on the 5' RACE reads, gives a single entry per CDR3 protein. The sample yields about 160,000 distinct CDR3 sequences, under 45% seen once. This receptor was identified in a male donor with ankylosing spondylitis. Sample: synovial fluid, either unsorted or a sorted T cell fraction (not recorded which).

CDR3 in DNA: TGTGCCAGCAGTTTCTGGCAGGGACATCCCAATTACCCCTACGAGCAGTACTTC. Translating gives CASSFWQGHPNYPYEQYF. J is TRBJ2-7 and V is TRBV12-3 or TRBV12-4; weak D call: TRBD1 (6 bases). The CDR3 spans 18 residues. V dropped 3 bases and J dropped 2 bases, with 23 bases sitting between them.